Below, one T cell receptor (beta chain) is given with its context. What it binds is not known. As it was prepared, the TCRbeta library received unique molecular identifiers. TCRdb called the PCR reads again in MiXCR, with one record for every CDR3 protein. This table holds some 120,000 distinct CDR3 sequences, 10% found once. This record belongs to a study of T-cell reconstitution after alpha-beta-depleted transplantation in children. The study's findings and limits: Most T-cell counts and diversity one year after the transplant came from T cells that were newly produced. Expanded clones from the graft, numbering several hundred, reportedly supplied alpha-beta T cells about two months after transplant. Several patients had high TCRbeta diversity at day 60; it came from surviving recipient T cells and thymic progenitors.

V lost 5 bases to trimming and J lost 3 bases; unmatched junction nucleotides: 9. The V gene's germline CDR1 is DFQATT and CDR2 SNEGSKA (reference sequence). CDR3 length: 14 residues. The rearrangement links TRBV20-1 to TRBJ2-7, with TRBD2 matching 8 bases. The sequences come from PBMCs, collected before TCRalphabeta/CD19-depleted stem cell transplant. This TCR came from a boy aged 2 to 10 with acute lymphoblastic leukemia, due to receive a stem cell transplant. Here the CDR3 DNA reads TGCAGTGCTGTTAGCGGGAAGAGCTTCTACGAGCAGTACTTC. The encoded protein is CSAVSGKSFYEQYF.